This TCR beta chain was documented in a study of blood T cell repertoires in COVID-19. The overall study: T cells, B-cell-depleted T cells, or PBMCs provided the cDNA or gDNA that served as material.

The assay was immunoSEQ multiplex PCR, and TCRdb's table has in-frame clones only and misses some. This table holds around 100,000 clones, approximately 84% found once. Losses at the gene ends were 4 bases for V and 0 bases for J; bases not matched to a gene: 13. The length of the CDR3 is 18 residues. Germline lookup yields CDR1 SGHRS and CDR2 YFSETQ. The chain combines TRBV5-1 with TRBJ2-1, with 7 bases that match TRBD2. The sequence was collected from a human donor in a cohort sampled during active COVID-19. The sequenced sample consisted of peripheral blood. This chain's CDR3 is CASSMYSTGTNSYNEQFF. CDR3 sequence (DNA): TGCGCCAGCAGCATGTACTCCACCGGGACTAACTCCTACAATGAGCAGTTCTTC.